This TCR beta chain was retrieved from a study of cytomegalovirus exposure and HLA in healthy donors. Amplification used 60 Vbeta primers and 13 Jbeta primers. Clones were sequenced by immunoSEQ multiplex PCR, and TCRdb holds only the in-frame ones, with some missing. The sample includes over 200,000 clones, 60% to 80% of them seen just once. Comment on this clone: Its antigen is currently unknown.

Germline V gene data show CDR1 as SGHNT and CDR2 as YYREEE (reference sequence). The germline V and J ends were trimmed by 1 base and 6 bases, with 7 bases remaining between them. This CDR3 is 12 amino acids long. General study points: Three chains tied to CMV proved CMV antigen-specific in vitro. What a later analysis reportedly showed was that an Asian-associated ancestry cluster had fewer N-insertions than the roughly 700-donor mean.

Sample: PBMCs. The clonotype originates from a male donor in good health and CMV-seronegative. The chain is built from TRBV5-4 and TRBJ1-2; D call uncertain. Written as DNA, the CDR3 is TGTGCCAGCAGCTTGCGAGGCGATGGCTACACCTTC. It codes for CASSLRGDGYTF.